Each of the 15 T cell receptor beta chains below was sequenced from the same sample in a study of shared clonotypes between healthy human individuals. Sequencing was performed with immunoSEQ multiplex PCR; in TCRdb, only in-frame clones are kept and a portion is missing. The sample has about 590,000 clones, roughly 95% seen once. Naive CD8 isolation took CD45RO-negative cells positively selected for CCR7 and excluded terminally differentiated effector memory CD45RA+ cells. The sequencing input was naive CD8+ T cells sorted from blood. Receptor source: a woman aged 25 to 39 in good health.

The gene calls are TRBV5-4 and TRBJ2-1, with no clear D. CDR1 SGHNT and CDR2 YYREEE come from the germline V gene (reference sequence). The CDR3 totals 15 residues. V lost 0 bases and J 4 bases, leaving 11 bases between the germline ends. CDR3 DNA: TGTGCCAGCAGCTTGGCAGGTCAACTATACAATGAGCAGTTCTTC. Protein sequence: CASSLAGQLYNEQFF.

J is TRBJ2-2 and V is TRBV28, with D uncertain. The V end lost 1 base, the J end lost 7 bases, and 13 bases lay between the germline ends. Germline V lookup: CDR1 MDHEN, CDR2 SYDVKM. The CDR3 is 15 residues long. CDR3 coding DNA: TGTGCCAGCAGTTTATATCGGTTTTCGGGCGGGGAGCTGTTTTTT. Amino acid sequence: CASSLYRFSGGELFF.

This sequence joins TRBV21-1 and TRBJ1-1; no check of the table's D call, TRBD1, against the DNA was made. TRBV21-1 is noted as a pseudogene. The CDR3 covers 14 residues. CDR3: CASSRGTENTEAFF. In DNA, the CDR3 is TGTGCCAGCAGCAGGGGGACAGAGAACACTGAAGCTTTCTTT.

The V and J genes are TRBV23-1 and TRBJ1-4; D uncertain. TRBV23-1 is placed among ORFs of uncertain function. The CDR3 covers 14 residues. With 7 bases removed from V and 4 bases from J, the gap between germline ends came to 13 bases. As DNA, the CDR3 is TGCGCCAGCAACGCTGATGGGAATAATGAAAAACTGTTTTTT. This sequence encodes CASNADGNNEKLFF.

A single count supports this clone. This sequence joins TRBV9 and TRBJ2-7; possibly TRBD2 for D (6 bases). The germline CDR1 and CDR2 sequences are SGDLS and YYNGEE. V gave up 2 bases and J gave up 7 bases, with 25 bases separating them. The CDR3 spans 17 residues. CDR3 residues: CASSVGTAGTTSEEQYF. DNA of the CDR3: TGTGCCAGCAGCGTCGGTACAGCGGGTACCACCTCCGAGGAGCAGTACTTC. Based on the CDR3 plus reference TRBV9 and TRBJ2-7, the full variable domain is DSGVTQTPKHLITATGQRVTLRCSPRSGDLSVYWYQQSLDQGLQFLIQYYNGEERAKGNILERFSAQQFPDLHSELNLSSLELGDSALYFCASSVGTAGTTSEEQYFGPGTRLTVT.

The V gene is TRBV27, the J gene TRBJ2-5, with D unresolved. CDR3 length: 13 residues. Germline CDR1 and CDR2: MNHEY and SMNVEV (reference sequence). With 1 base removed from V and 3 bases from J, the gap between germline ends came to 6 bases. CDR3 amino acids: CASSLFSEETQYF. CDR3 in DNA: TGTGCCAGCAGTTTATTCTCGGAAGAGACCCAGTACTTC.

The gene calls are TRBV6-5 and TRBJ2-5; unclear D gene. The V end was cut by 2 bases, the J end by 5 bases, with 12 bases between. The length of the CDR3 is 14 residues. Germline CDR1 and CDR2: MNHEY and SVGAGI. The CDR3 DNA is TGTGCCAGCAGTTACGGCAGAGGTTCGGAGACCCAGTACTTC. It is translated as CASSYGRGSETQYF.

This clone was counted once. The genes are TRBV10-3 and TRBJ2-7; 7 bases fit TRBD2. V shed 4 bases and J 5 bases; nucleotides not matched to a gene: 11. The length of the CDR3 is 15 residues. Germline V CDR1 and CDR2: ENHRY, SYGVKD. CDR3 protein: CAISVRGSPLDEQYF. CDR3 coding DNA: TGTGCCATCAGTGTCCGCGGGAGTCCCCTGGACGAGCAGTACTTC.

The CDR3 DNA reads TGTGCCAGCAGCTCTATCCCAGAAGACGGGGCATCCTACGAGCAGTACTTC. It yields the protein CASSSIPEDGASYEQYF. This sequence joins TRBV7-6 and TRBJ2-7; the D call may be TRBD1 or TRBD2 (5 bases each). Germline CDR1 is SGHVS and CDR2 is FNYEAQ. This CDR3 has 17 residues. Trimming removed 4 bases at V and 1 base at J, with 20 bases between.

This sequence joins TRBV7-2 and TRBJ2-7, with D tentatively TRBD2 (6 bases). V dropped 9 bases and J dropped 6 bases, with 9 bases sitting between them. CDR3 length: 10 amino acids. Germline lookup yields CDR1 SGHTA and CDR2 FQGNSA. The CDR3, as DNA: TGTGCCAGTCGGGGGATCGAGCAGTACTTC. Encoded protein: CASRGIEQYF.

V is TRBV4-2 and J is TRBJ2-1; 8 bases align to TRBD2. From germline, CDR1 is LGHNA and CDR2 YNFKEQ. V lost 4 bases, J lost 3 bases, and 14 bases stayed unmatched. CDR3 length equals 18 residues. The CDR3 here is CASSRDWRLATFYNEQFF. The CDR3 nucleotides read TGTGCCAGCAGCCGTGATTGGAGACTAGCGACTTTCTACAATGAGCAGTTCTTC.

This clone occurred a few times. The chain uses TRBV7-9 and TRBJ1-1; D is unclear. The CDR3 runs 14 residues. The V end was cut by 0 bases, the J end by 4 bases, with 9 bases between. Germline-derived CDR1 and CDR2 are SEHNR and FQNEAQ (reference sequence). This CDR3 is CASSLAYRATEAFF. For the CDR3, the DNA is TGTGCCAGCAGCTTAGCATACCGGGCCACTGAAGCTTTCTTT.

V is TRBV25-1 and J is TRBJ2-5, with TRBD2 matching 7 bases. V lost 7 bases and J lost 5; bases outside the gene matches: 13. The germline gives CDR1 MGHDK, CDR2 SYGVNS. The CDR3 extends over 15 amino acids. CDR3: CASKTGVFGGETQYF. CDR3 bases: TGTGCCAGCAAGACGGGGGTCTTCGGGGGGGAGACCCAGTACTTC.

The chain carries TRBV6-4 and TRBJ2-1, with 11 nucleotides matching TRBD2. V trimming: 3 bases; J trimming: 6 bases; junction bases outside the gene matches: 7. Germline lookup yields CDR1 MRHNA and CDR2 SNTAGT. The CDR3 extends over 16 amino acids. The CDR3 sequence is CASSEIAGGGINEQFF. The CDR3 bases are TGTGCCAGCAGTGAGATAGCGGGAGGGGGGATCAATGAGCAGTTCTTC.

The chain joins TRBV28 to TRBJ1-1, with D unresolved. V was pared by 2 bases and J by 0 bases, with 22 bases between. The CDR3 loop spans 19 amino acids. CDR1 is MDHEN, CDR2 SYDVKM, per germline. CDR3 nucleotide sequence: TGTGCCAGCAGTTTAGGGGTGCCCCGCTCGACTAAAATGAACACTGAAGCTTTCTTT. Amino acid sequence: CASSLGVPRSTKMNTEAFF.